A single sample gave rise to the 22 T cell receptor beta chains below, sequenced in a study of regulatory T cells in long-lasting Graves disease. For TCR beta, libraries came from iRepertoire HTBI primers and Arm-PCR of CDR3 regions. TCRdb analysed the multiplex PCR reads with MiXCR anew, one entry per CDR3 protein. Of 500,000 to 800,000 distinct CDR3 sequences listed, about 32% are singletons. Time point given: persistent/refractory GD, antithyroid drugs over 5 years with positive TRAb. Extracted PBMC RNA gave rise to the TCR library. Sequenced here: peripheral blood mononuclear cells (PBMCs), sampled when the disease was refractory, from a patient treated with antithyroid drugs. The receptor set was obtained from a female donor with Graves disease.

The gene calls are TRBV11-2 and TRBJ2-7; D unclear. This CDR3 spans 15 amino acids. CDR1 is SGHAT and CDR2 is FQNNGV in the germline V gene. V lost 9 bases, J lost 0 bases, and 18 bases lay in between. The CDR3 DNA reads as TGTGCCAGTAGTCCCCGGAGCGAGAGCTCCTACGAGCAGTACTTC. This encodes CASSPRSESSYEQYF.

The rearrangement joins TRBV19 to TRBJ1-5; D might be TRBD1 (6 bases). This CDR3 comprises 17 residues. Trimming took 7 bases from V and 1 from J, leaving 20 bases between them. CDR1 is LNHDA, CDR2 SQIVND, per germline (reference sequence). CDR3 protein: CASKEGQGPGSNQPQHF. CDR3 sequence (DNA): TGTGCCAGTAAAGAAGGGCAGGGGCCCGGAAGCAATCAGCCCCAGCATTTT.

The J gene is TRBJ1-3, the V gene TRBV18; no definite D call. The CDR3 extends over 14 amino acids. Deletions cut 2 bases from V and 1 base from J, with 6 bases between. CDR1 is KGHSH and CDR2 is LQKENI in the germline V gene. The CDR3, as DNA: TGTGCCAGCTCACCAGAGGGATCTGGAAACACCATATATTTT. Its translation is CASSPEGSGNTIYF.

A note on this clonotype: One base away lies a much larger clone, so this may be a sequencing read error. The V gene is TRBV6-9, the J gene TRBJ1-1; 8 bases are shared with TRBD1. Trimming cost V 3 bases and J 4 bases; bases outside gene matches: 4. Per germline, CDR1 MNHGY and CDR2 SVAAGI. The CDR3 totals 14 residues. CDR3 loop: CASSYRQGTTEAFF. Written as DNA, the CDR3 is TGTGCCAGCAGTTACCGACAGGGGACCACTGAAGCTTTCTTT.

The chain couples TRBV5-6 to TRBJ1-5; D is ambiguous. V lost 2 bases and J lost 2, with 11 bases in between. This CDR3 region has 15 residues. Germline loops: CDR1 SGHDT, CDR2 YYEEEE. The CDR3 nucleotides are TGTGCCAGCAGCTTTTCATCGACGGGCAATCAGCCCCAGCATTTT. This sequence encodes CASSFSSTGNQPQHF.

The genes are TRBV7-3 and TRBJ2-1; 12 nucleotides match TRBD2. Trimming cost V 1 base and J 15 bases; bases outside gene matches: 16. Per germline, CDR1 SGHTA and CDR2 FQGTGA. The length of the CDR3 is 17 residues. The CDR3 coding sequence is TGTGCCAGCAGCTTAAGCAGGGGTACGACTAGCGGGAGTGTACTGTTCTTC. Its translation is CASSLSRGTTSGSVLFF.

This clonotype was counted only a few times. CDR3 bases: TGTGCCAGCAGCTTTTCCCCCAGTAGGGGGGCAGAGACCCAGTACTTC. This gives the protein CASSFSPSRGAETQYF. The chain has TRBV5-5 and TRBJ2-5, with D perhaps being TRBD1 or TRBD2 (6 bases each). Per germline, CDR1 SGHKS and CDR2 YYEKEE (reference sequence). Trimming cost V 2 bases and J 4 bases, with 18 bases left between them. CDR3 length equals 16 residues.

The rearrangement links TRBV30 to TRBJ2-1; 10 nucleotides align to TRBD2. J was trimmed by 7 bases and V by 7 bases; bases with no gene match: 7. Germline V lookup: CDR1 GTSNPN, CDR2 SVGIG (reference sequence). There are 13 residues in the CDR3. The CDR3 DNA reads TGTGCCTCCACTAGCGGGACCGGGAATGAGCAGTTCTTC. This encodes CASTSGTGNEQFF.

This clonotype was observed a handful of times. The rearrangement joins TRBV20-1 to TRBJ1-1; TRBD1 matches 7 bases. The CDR3 spans 16 residues. The V gene's germline CDR1 is DFQATT and CDR2 SNEGSKA (reference sequence). With V trimmed by 1 base and J by 3 bases, 11 bases remained unmatched. CDR3 sequence reads: CSARGRNRGGDTEAFF. Here the CDR3 DNA reads TGCAGTGCTAGAGGCCGAAACAGGGGAGGTGACACTGAAGCTTTCTTT.

This clonotype was seen only a few times. V and J are TRBV10-2 and TRBJ2-7; perhaps TRBD1 as D (6 bases). V was shortened by 6 bases and J by 0 bases, with 12 bases between the two germline ends. The CDR3 consists of 14 residues. The V gene's germline CDR1 is WSHSY and CDR2 SAAADI. The CDR3 sequence is CASRGAAGSYEQYF. The CDR3 coding sequence is TGCGCCAGCAGGGGGGCGGCAGGCTCCTACGAGCAGTACTTC.

Details on this clonotype: A read error may be the cause here, since a much bigger clone is one base away. This sequence joins TRBV6-5 and TRBJ1-5; D is uncertain. V lost 4 bases to trimming and J lost 1 base, with 20 bases between them. Germline V gives CDR1 MNHEY, CDR2 SVGAGI. The CDR3 loop spans 18 amino acids. The CDR3 sequence is CASSFSARHSTSNQPQHF. The CDR3 nucleotides read TGTGCCAGCAGTTTCTCGGCGAGACATTCGACCAGCAATCAGCCCCAGCATTTT.

This clonotype was recorded many times. The rearrangement uses TRBV2 and TRBJ2-5, with 7 bases fitting TRBD2. Germline V gene lookup returns CDR1 SNHLY and CDR2 FYNNEI. The V segment lost 8 bases and the J segment 5 bases; nucleotides outside the gene matches: 14. CDR3 length: 15 amino acids. CDR3 residues: CASAPSGADWETQYF. The CDR3 DNA sequence: TGTGCCAGCGCCCCCAGCGGGGCTGATTGGGAGACCCAGTACTTC.

The chain carries TRBV19 and TRBJ1-5; 12 bases line up with TRBD1. The ends lost 7 bases at V and 4 bases at J; junction bases unmatched: 5. CDR1 is LNHDA and CDR2 is SQIVND in the germline V gene (reference sequence). CDR3 length: 15 amino acids. The CDR3 DNA reads as TGTGCCAGTACCGCGGGACAGGGGGCTAATCAGCCCCAGCATTTT. It translates to CASTAGQGANQPQHF.

This chain connects TRBV19 to TRBJ1-2; the D is unclear. Germline CDR1 is LNHDA and CDR2 is SQIVND (reference sequence). The V gene lost 4 bases and the J gene lost 14 bases, with 20 bases spanning the gap. This CDR3 region has 13 residues. The DNA of the CDR3 is TGTGCCAGTAGTACGCAGACATCGGAGCCTGGGACCTTC. This encodes CASSTQTSEPGTF.

The CDR3 is CASSLAGVLGQGMNNYGYTF. In DNA form, the CDR3 reads TGTGCCAGCAGTTTAGCTGGGGTGCTGGGACAGGGGATGAATAACTATGGCTACACCTTC. The chain combines TRBV12-3 or TRBV12-4 with TRBJ1-2; TRBD1 agrees at 10 bases. J was trimmed by 1 base and V by 0 bases; bases with no gene match: 14. The CDR3 spans 20 residues.

V is TRBV12-5 and J is TRBJ2-7; 10 nucleotides match TRBD1. The germline V gene encodes CDR1 LGHNT and CDR2 FRNRAP. The J segment lost 3 bases and the V segment lost 0 bases, leaving 5 bases of the junction unmatched. The CDR3 totals 16 residues. In DNA form, the CDR3 reads TGTGCTAGTGGTTTGGTACAGGGACAGGGGAACTACGAGCAGTACTTC. This encodes CASGLVQGQGNYEQYF.

CDR3 in amino acids: CASSLAGAGAANTGELFF. The CDR3 DNA sequence: TGTGCCAGCAGCTTAGCGGGCGCAGGGGCGGCGAACACCGGGGAGCTGTTTTTT. V is TRBV7-2 and J is TRBJ2-2; D possibly corresponds to TRBD1 (6 bases). The CDR3 length is 18 residues. V was pared by 0 bases and J by 0 bases, with 14 bases between. The germline V gene has CDR1 SGHTA and CDR2 FQGNSA. Using reference TRBV7-2 and TRBJ2-2 for the parts outside the CDR3, the full variable domain is GAGVSQSPSNKVTEKGKDVELRCDPISGHTALYWYRQSLGQGLEFLIYFQGNSAPDKSGLPSDRFSAERTGGSVSTLTIQRTQQEDSAVYLCASSLAGAGAANTGELFFGEGSRLTVL.

The CDR3 bases are TGTGCCAGCATACCGACAGGGACCCAAGAGACCCAGTACTTC. This translates into CASIPTGTQETQYF. The V call is TRBV28, the J call TRBJ2-5, with 7 bases identical to TRBD1. CDR1 and CDR2 from the germline V gene are MDHEN and SYDVKM. The CDR3 runs to 14 residues. The ends lost 7 bases at V and 1 base at J; junction bases unmatched: 6.

Ten or more counts support this clonotype. This rearrangement joins TRBV20-1 to TRBJ1-5; D unclear. There are 13 residues in the CDR3. Trimming removed 0 bases from V and 6 bases from J, with 9 bases in between. Germline V gene sequence: CDR1 DFQATT, CDR2 SNEGSKA (reference sequence). This CDR3 is CSARDLGSQPQHF. Here the CDR3 DNA reads TGCAGTGCTAGAGATCTCGGTAGTCAGCCCCAGCATTTT.

This clonotype has only a few counts. The rearrangement joins TRBV6-5 to TRBJ1-2, with a tentative D call TRBD1 (6 bases). Germline CDR1 is MNHEY and CDR2 is SVGAGI. The CDR3 length is 16 residues. The V end lost 0 bases, the J end lost 3 bases, and 14 bases lay between the germline ends. DNA of the CDR3: TGTGCCAGCAGTTACTCGAATACAGGGATCCACTATGGCTACACCTTC. Translation gives CASSYSNTGIHYGYTF.

The rearrangement joins TRBV5-1 to TRBJ2-7; 9 bases agree with TRBD2. This CDR3 contains 16 residues. The germline V gene encodes CDR1 SGHRS and CDR2 YFSETQ. V was clipped by 3 bases and J by 1 base; unmatched bases: 8. The CDR3 here is CASSCYLAGPSYEQYF. Written as DNA, the CDR3 is TGCGCCAGCAGCTGCTACCTAGCGGGGCCTTCCTACGAGCAGTACTTC.

This clonotype has just a few counts. The DNA for the CDR3 is TGCGCCAGCAGCTTGAGTCAGTTATATGGCTACACCTTC. As protein: CASSLSQLYGYTF. The chain links TRBV5-1 to TRBJ1-2; D call uncertain. Trimming took 1 base from V and 5 from J, leaving 9 bases between them. This CDR3 has 13 amino acids. Germline CDR1 reads SGHRS; CDR2 reads YFSETQ.